This T cell receptor beta chain originates from a study of blood T cell repertoires in COVID-19. As for the study in general: The samples span acute and convalescent COVID-19 from the United States, Italy and Spain. Nucleic acid was either cDNA or gDNA, and it came from T cells, B-cell-depleted T cells, or PBMCs.

Authors' methods: Researchers report that nucleated cell counts were estimated from reference gene primer amplification. The table came from immunoSEQ multiplex PCR; TCRdb's copy has only in-frame clones and leaves some out. The V and J calls and the clone size are those of that table, but D and trimming were determined from the DNA. The table has tens of thousands of clones, 65% to 90% seen once. This receptor was obtained from an elderly man with acute or convalescent COVID-19. The specimen sequenced was peripheral blood.

CDR3 sequence reads: CASSQPGQVNEKLFF. The CDR3 coding sequence is TGTGCCAGCAGCCAACCGGGACAGGTGAATGAAAAACTGTTTTTT. The chain uses TRBV4-2 and TRBJ1-4, with 8 bases matching TRBD1. CDR1 is LGHNA and CDR2 is YNFKEQ in the germline V gene. V dropped 2 bases and J dropped 5; count of bases not matched to a gene: 4. The CDR3 spans 15 residues.